The entry below describes one TCR beta chain. Libraries were prepared by immunoSEQ multiplex PCR; TCRdb keeps only in-frame clonotypes and omits some of them. The table shows some 2.1 million clones, with about 95% occurring only once. Terminally differentiated effector memory CD45RA+ cells were left out of the naive CD8 fraction, which was CD45RO-negative and positively selected for CCR7. The sample belongs to a study of shared clonotypes between healthy human individuals. Whole-study context: Used for every donor were three CD4 naive, three CD4 memory, two CD8 naive and one CD8 memory plate.

Germline V gene data show CDR1 as SEHNR and CDR2 as FQNEAQ (reference sequence). This CDR3 has 16 residues. Between the trimmed V and J ends, which lost 5 bases and 2 bases, there was a span of 19 bases. This chain links TRBV7-9 with TRBJ2-7; TRBD2 might be the D (5 bases). Material: naive CD8+ T cells sorted from blood. The sequence was obtained from a man aged 18 to 35 in good health. DNA for the CDR3: TGTGCCAGCAGCCCCGGGGAGACAAGGATGACCTACGAGCAGTACTTC. This sequence encodes CASSPGETRMTYEQYF.